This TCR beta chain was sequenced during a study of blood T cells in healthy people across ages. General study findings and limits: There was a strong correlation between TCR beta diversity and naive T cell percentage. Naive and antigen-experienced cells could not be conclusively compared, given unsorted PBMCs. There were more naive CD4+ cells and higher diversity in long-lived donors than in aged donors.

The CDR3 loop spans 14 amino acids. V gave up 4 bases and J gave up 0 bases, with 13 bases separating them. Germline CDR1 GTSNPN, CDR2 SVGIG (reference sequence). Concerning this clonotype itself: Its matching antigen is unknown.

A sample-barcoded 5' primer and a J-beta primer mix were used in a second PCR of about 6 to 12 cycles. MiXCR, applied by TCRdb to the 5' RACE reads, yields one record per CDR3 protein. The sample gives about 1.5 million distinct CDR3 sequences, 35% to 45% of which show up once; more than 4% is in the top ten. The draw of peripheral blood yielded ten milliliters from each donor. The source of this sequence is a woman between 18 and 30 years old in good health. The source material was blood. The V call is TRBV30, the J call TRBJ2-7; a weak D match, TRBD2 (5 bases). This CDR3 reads CAWKPRGSSYEQYF. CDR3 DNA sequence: TGTGCCTGGAAGCCTCGGGGAAGCTCCTACGAGCAGTACTTC. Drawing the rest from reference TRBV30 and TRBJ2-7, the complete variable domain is SQTIHQWPATLVQPVGSPLSLECTVEGTSNPNLYWYRQAAGRGLQLLFYSVGIGQISSEVPQNLSASRPQDRQFILSSKKLLLSDSGFYLCAWKPRGSSYEQYFGPGTRLTVT.